A single sample is the source of the 18 T cell receptor beta chains below, sequenced in a study of T cells expressing NK-cell markers. Each CDR3 protein gets one entry in TCRdb, which reprocessed the 5' RACE reads and gives no DNA. In all, the sample yields a few hundred thousand distinct CDR3 sequences. Sequenced sample: blood T cells: a sorted CD56 or NKG2C T cell subset, CD4+ or CD8+ T cells, or bulk PBMC T cells (not recorded which). These receptors were collected from a man aged 18 to 69 in good health.

The chain recombines TRBV7-8 with TRBJ1-2. Germline assignment: CDR1 SGHVS and CDR2 FQNEAQ. The CDR3 totals 13 residues. This CDR3 reads CASSQIQNYGYTF.

V is TRBV20-1 and J is TRBJ2-7; TCRdb proposes TRBD2, but this gene call is untestable without DNA. CDR1 and CDR2 (germline): DFQATT, SNEGSKA (reference sequence). The CDR3 runs 15 residues. CDR3 residues: CSASPGLAALGEQYF.

This chain links TRBV27 with TRBJ2-7; the TCRdb D gene call, TRBD1, has no DNA to confirm it. The CDR3 loop spans 14 amino acids. The germline CDR1 and CDR2 sequences are MNHEY and SMNVEV (reference sequence). The CDR3 loop reads CASKDRPNHYEQYF.

This chain links TRBV5-1 with TRBJ2-7; TCRdb's D gene call, TRBD2, goes unchecked for lack of DNA. CDR1 and CDR2 (germline): SGHRS, YFSETQ. This CDR3 contains 16 residues. CDR3 amino acids: CASSPAGRGTTVEQYF.

This chain uses TRBV4-1 with TRBJ1-5; the TCRdb D gene call, TRBD1, has no DNA to confirm it. CDR1 is MGHRA, CDR2 YSYEKL, per germline. The CDR3 length is 16 residues. The CDR3 here is CASSQQPGQGNQPQHF.

The chain joins TRBV5-1 to TRBJ2-1; the TCRdb call, TRBD1, lacks DNA for checking. The CDR3 totals 13 residues. Germline V gene lookup returns CDR1 SGHRS and CDR2 YFSETQ. The CDR3: CASHLTGSNEQFF.

J is TRBJ2-7 and V is TRBV18; the TRBD1 assignment by TCRdb is unverifiable without DNA. In germline, CDR1 is KGHSH, CDR2 LQKENI. CDR3 length: 15 amino acids. CDR3 amino acids: CASSPRQAVGYEQYF.

The CDR3 is CASGTQGLTYNEQFF. The chain is built from TRBV12-5 and TRBJ2-1; TCRdb proposes TRBD2, but this gene call is untestable without DNA. Germline lookup yields CDR1 LGHNT and CDR2 FRNRAP. The CDR3 loop spans 15 amino acids.

The J gene is TRBJ2-3, the V gene TRBV11-1; TCRdb calls TRBD2, which cannot be checked without DNA. Germline assignment: CDR1 SGHAT and CDR2 FQDESV (reference sequence). The CDR3 is 19 amino acids. CDR3 region: CASSSSTPGLAGSTDTQYF.

The chain carries TRBV24-1 and TRBJ2-4. Germline loops: CDR1 KGHDR, CDR2 SFDVKD. The CDR3 runs 11 residues. The CDR3 here is CATSQNSVQYF.

The chain combines TRBV5-1 with TRBJ2-7. Germline V lookup: CDR1 SGHRS, CDR2 YFSETQ. The CDR3 extends over 14 amino acids. The CDR3 region is CASSLSGSSYEQYF.

J is TRBJ1-6 and V is TRBV20-1; the D call of TRBD1 rests on TCRdb alone, since no DNA is present to check it. Germline CDR1 and CDR2: DFQATT and SNEGSKA (reference sequence). The CDR3 contains 12 residues. The CDR3 reads CSARAPGRPLHF.

The V gene is TRBV24-1, the J gene TRBJ2-5; checking the TCRdb D call of TRBD1 is not possible without DNA. Looked up from germline, CDR1 is KGHDR and CDR2 is SFDVKD. The CDR3 consists of 14 residues. The CDR3 spells CATSDTGQQGTQYF.

CDR3: CASSLSKASPLHF. The V gene is TRBV27, the J gene TRBJ1-6. CDR3 length: 13 residues. The germline V gene has CDR1 MNHEY and CDR2 SMNVEV (reference sequence).

The rearrangement links TRBV28 to TRBJ2-7; no DNA is available, so the TRBD1 call from TCRdb remains unchecked. Germline CDR1 and CDR2: MDHEN and SYDVKM. The CDR3 covers 12 residues. The CDR3 spells CASSNRGAEQYF.

The rearrangement joins TRBV7-9 to TRBJ1-1; TCRdb names TRBD1, which stays unverified in the absence of DNA. The CDR3 totals 17 residues. CDR1 is SEHNR, CDR2 FQNEAQ, per germline (reference sequence). CDR3 protein: CASSFDRAQVMNTEAFF.

The chain joins TRBV4-2 to TRBJ2-1; the D call from TCRdb, TRBD2, cannot be confirmed without DNA. CDR1 and CDR2 (germline): LGHNA, YNFKEQ. The CDR3 is 15 residues long. CDR3 protein: CASSHKGLAGAGPFF.

The chain has TRBV18 and TRBJ2-3; no DNA is available, so the TRBD2 call from TCRdb remains unchecked. The CDR3 is 16 residues long. Germline CDR1 and CDR2: KGHSH and LQKENI. The CDR3 loop reads CASSPRTSGATDTQYF. The full variable domain, its missing parts supplied by reference TRBV18 and TRBJ2-3, is NAGVMQNPRHLVRRRGQEARLRCSPMKGHSHVYWYRQLPEEGLKFMVYLQKENIIDESGMPKERFSAEFPKEGPSILRIQQVVRGDSAAYFCASSPRTSGATDTQYFGPGTRLTVL.